Listed below are T cell receptor beta chains from one sample, sequenced in a study of T cells in Graves' hyperthyroidism and ophthalmopathy. Via MiXCR, TCRdb re-called the multiplex PCR reads, giving one row per CDR3 protein. This sample has a few hundred thousand distinct CDR3 sequences; under 60% occur once, and the top ten carry roughly 8.2%. Sequencing was performed on peripheral blood or thyroid tissue (not recorded which). These TCRs come from a young woman with Graves' hyperthyroidism. CDR3s include the opening cysteine and the closing phenylalanine or tryptophan. D genes are given only for firm matches. Not every row has a clone size; where given, it reads once, few, many or a size class.

clone_size,v_call,j_call,d_call,cdr3_nt,cdr3_aa
once,TRBV2,TRBJ2-1,NA,TGTGCCACCTCGGGGAGGAACTCCTACAATGAGCAGTTCTTC,CATSGRNSYNEQFF
NA,TRBV2,TRBJ2-3,NA,TGTGCCAGCAGTTTGGAGGGCCTTCCATCCGTTCATACGCAGTATTTT,CASSLEGLPSVHTQYF
few,TRBV12-3/TRBV12-4,TRBJ1-2,NA,TGTGCCAGCCGACCCAGGGAGGGCGGTGGCTACACCTTC,CASRPREGGGYTF
NA,TRBV29-1,TRBJ2-1,NA,TGCAGCGTTGAAGCAGGGGGGAGTGAGCAGTTCTTC,CSVEAGGSEQFF
many,TRBV10-3,TRBJ1-5,NA,TGTGCCACACGAGAGACGGGGCTCAATCAGCCCCAGCATTTT,CATRETGLNQPQHF
few,TRBV20-1,TRBJ1-5,NA,TGCAGTGCTAGGGTGGAGGGAATCAGCAATCAGCCCCAGCATTTT,CSARVEGISNQPQHF
NA,TRBV29-1,TRBJ2-6,NA,TGCAGCGTTGAAGCGGCCAACGTCCTGACTTTC,CSVEAANVLTF
NA,TRBV10-3,TRBJ2-7,NA,TGTGCCACCCATAGCAGGGGGGACGAGCAGTACTTC,CATHSRGDEQYF
NA,TRBV2,TRBJ1-5,TRBD1,TGTGCCGGGACAGAGTACAATCAGCCCCAGCATTTT,CAGTEYNQPQHF
NA,TRBV12-3/TRBV12-4,TRBJ2-7,NA,TGTGCCAGCAGTTTGTCGGTCGAGCAGTACTTC,CASSLSVEQYF
many,TRBV15,TRBJ2-5,NA,TGTGCCACCAGCAGAGAAACGAGCGGGCAAGAGACCCAGTACTTC,CATSRETSGQETQYF
NA,TRBV20-1,TRBJ1-2,NA,TGCAGTGCTGACCGCCCAGGATATGGCTACACCTTC,CSADRPGYGYTF
NA,TRBV25-1,TRBJ1-1,NA,TGTGCCTCGACAGCGAGTCCAATGAACACTGAAGCTTTCTTT,CASTASPMNTEAFF
NA,TRBV10-3,TRBJ2-6,NA,TGTGCCATCAGTGACAGCCGGGCTGGGGCCAACGTCCTGACTTTC,CAISDSRAGANVLTF
NA,TRBV7-9,TRBJ2-7,NA,TGTGCCAGCAGCTTAACCGGGAGCTCCGAGCAGTACTTC,CASSLTGSSEQYF
few,TRBV20-1,TRBJ2-7,NA,TGCAGTGCTAGAGATACAGGGTTCTACGAGCAGTACTTC,CSARDTGFYEQYF
NA,TRBV10-3,TRBJ1-2,TRBD1,TGTGCCAGCAGTGAATTGACAGGGGTCTTCGGTTATGGCTACACCTTC,CASSELTGVFGYGYTF
few,TRBV5-1,TRBJ1-3,NA,TGCGCCAGCAGCCCAAAGGACAGAGAAGGAAACACCATATATTTT,CASSPKDREGNTIYF
NA,TRBV7-9,TRBJ2-7,NA,TGTGCCAGCAGTTGGGTGTACGAGCAGTACTTC,CASSWVYEQYF
many,TRBV9,TRBJ1-1,NA,TGTGCCAGCAGCGTAGATGTGCTACCTAACACTGAAGCTTTCTTT,CASSVDVLPNTEAFF
once,TRBV19,TRBJ1-5,NA,TGTGCCAGTAGTTATCAGGTTAACAATCAGCCCCAGCATTTT,CASSYQVNNQPQHF
few,TRBV5-1,TRBJ1-6,TRBD1,TGCGCCAGCAGCCTCATGTACGGTGGACAGGGGGCTTGGTCCCTCCACTTT,CASSLMYGGQGAWSLHF
NA,TRBV29-1,TRBJ1-2,TRBD1,TGCAGGCAGGGGGTTAACTATGGCCACACCTTC,CRQGVNYGHTF
NA,TRBV5-1,TRBJ1-4,NA,TGCGCCAGCAGCTTGGTAGGGTCAGGGGATGAAAAACTGTTTTTT,CASSLVGSGDEKLFF
many,TRBV5-6,TRBJ1-4,TRBD1,TGTGCCAGCAGCACCCCGGGACAGGAAAAACTGTTTTTT,CASSTPGQEKLFF
few,TRBV20-1,TRBJ2-7,NA,TGCAGTGCTAGCTTCAGGGAGATAAGCTCCTACGAGCAGTACTTC,CSASFREISSYEQYF
NA,TRBV7-9,TRBJ2-7,NA,TGTGCCAGCAGCTTAGCCCGGAATGAGCAGTACTTC,CASSLARNEQYF